This is a list of T cell receptor beta chains from one sample in a study of CD8 T cells in ankylosing spondylitis. TCRdb re-called the 5' RACE reads through MiXCR, storing one row per CDR3 protein. The profile shows some 200,000 distinct CDR3 sequences, roughly 13% of them singletons. Sequenced input: blood, either unsorted or a sorted T cell fraction (not recorded which). The receptors were gathered from a male donor with ankylosing spondylitis or in good health (not recorded which). Both conserved end residues are trimmed from each CDR3.

J	V	length	CDR3
TRBJ1-1	TRBV6-6	10	ASSYRGPEAF
TRBJ2-5	TRBV13	12	ASSLAQGGETQY
TRBJ2-7	TRBV27	14	ASSLRGTSSTYEQY
TRBJ1-1	TRBV29-1	12	SVRDGTGHTEAF
TRBJ2-1	TRBV20-1	10	SARGQRNEQF
TRBJ1-1	TRBV7-9	10	ASSLTNTEAF
TRBJ2-2	TRBV19	11	FWRTARTGELF
TRBJ1-2	TRBV4-1	9	ASRGNSLFT
TRBJ2-5	TRBV5-6	13	ASSMGLAGEETQY
TRBJ1-1	TRBV4-1	14	ASRSPGQSSDTEAF
TRBJ2-1	TRBV5-1	13	ASTPGLRFYNEQF
TRBJ2-7	TRBV5-6	10	ASSYTLYEQY
TRBJ2-1	TRBV27	14	ASSLQLAVPYNEQF
TRBJ2-7	TRBV6-6	13	ASSYSPRGAYEQY
TRBJ2-3	TRBV20-1	13	SAPRAGGSTDTQY
TRBJ2-5	TRBV5-4	13	ASSLGQGAWETQY
TRBJ2-1	TRBV27	17	ASSLSASGSPISYNEQF
TRBJ2-7	TRBV29-1	12	SVVGGQGTYEQY
TRBJ2-5	TRBV12-3/TRBV12-4	9	ASTPGQVQH
TRBJ1-1	TRBV4-2	10	ASTWEGTEAF
TRBJ1-2	TRBV4-1	10	ASSSDTYGYT
TRBJ1-1	TRBV9	11	ASSVGVVTEAF
TRBJ2-3	TRBV2	14	ASRGISDRGTDTQY
TRBJ1-2	TRBV12-3/TRBV12-4	10	ASSTGGLSYT
TRBJ2-5	TRBV3-1	12	ASSSTGTQGTQY
TRBJ1-1	TRBV27	12	ASSYTPMNTEAF
TRBJ1-1	TRBV5-1	12	ASTPGGILTEAF
TRBJ2-4	TRBV7-9	15	ASSSVPGTEVGDIQY
TRBJ2-1	TRBV24-1	11	ATSAGSLNEQF
TRBJ1-2	TRBV27	12	ASSPLGGLYGYT
TRBJ1-1	TRBV20-1	10	SIMEGDTEAF
TRBJ1-1	TRBV20-1	11	SARVGEGTEAF
TRBJ2-7	TRBV20-1	12	SARDLAQAYEQY
TRBJ2-1	TRBV9	13	ASSVSLAGYDEQF
TRBJ2-4	TRBV3-1	14	ASSQLVNAAQNIQY
TRBJ2-4	TRBV28	13	ASRSGELAKNIQY
TRBJ1-2	TRBV27	14	ASSLRQRGANYGYT
TRBJ2-1	TRBV12-5	12	ASGLDSFDNEQF
TRBJ1-1	TRBV5-1	11	ASSLVAGGEAF
TRBJ2-1	TRBV20-1	10	SAPGKGNEQF
TRBJ1-1	TRBV4-1	11	ASSLAENTEAF
TRBJ2-5	TRBV30	11	AWSEYGVETQY
TRBJ1-1	TRBV12-3/TRBV12-4	11	ASSLGGDTEAF
TRBJ2-7	TRBV13	11	ASSFGQVDEQY
TRBJ2-5	TRBV5-1	13	ASSFTDGNQETQY
TRBJ2-5	TRBV4-1	13	ASSQDEGGQETQY
TRBJ1-1	TRBV6-5	10	ASSYTGTEAF
TRBJ2-1	TRBV28	13	ASSLYRGSYNEQF
TRBJ1-2	TRBV4-1	12	ASSQDRGNYGYT
TRBJ2-3	TRBV7-9	15	ASSLPSRQTLTDTQY
TRBJ1-1	TRBV2	14	ASSDPWTAGDTEAF
TRBJ1-1	TRBV3-1	12	ASSPGHENTEAF
TRBJ2-1	TRBV20-1	13	SAHGWAGTYNEQF
TRBJ2-1	TRBV9	12	ASSVDRRHDEQF
TRBJ2-3	TRBV27	11	ASSLSSGLTQY
TRBJ2-4	TRBV30	16	AWRPGTSGSPGENIQY
TRBJ2-1	TRBV30	13	AWSVMAGEIHEQF
TRBJ1-1	TRBV24-1	15	ATSDLIAGKGDTEAF
TRBJ2-1	TRBV29-1	13	SAEVGTGTYNEQF